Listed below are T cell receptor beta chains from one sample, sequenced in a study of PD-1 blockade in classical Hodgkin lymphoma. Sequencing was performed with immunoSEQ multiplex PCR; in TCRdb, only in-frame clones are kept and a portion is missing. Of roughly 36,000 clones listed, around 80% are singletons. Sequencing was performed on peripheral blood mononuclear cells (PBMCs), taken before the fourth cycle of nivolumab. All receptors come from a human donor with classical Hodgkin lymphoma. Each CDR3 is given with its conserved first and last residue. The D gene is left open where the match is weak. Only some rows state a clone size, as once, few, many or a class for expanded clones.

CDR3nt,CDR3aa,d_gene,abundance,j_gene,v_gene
TGTGCCAGCAGGTCGGGCGGACTAGCCCTATCCTACGAGCAGTACTTC,CASRSGGLALSYEQYF,TRBD2,-,TRBJ2-7,TRBV28
TGTGCCAGCACCGTGGACGGAAGGAAGACCCAGTACTTC,CASTVDGRKTQYF,-,-,TRBJ2-5,TRBV11-2
TGTGCCAGTAGGGGGACGTACCAAGAGACCCAGTACTTC,CASRGTYQETQYF,-,-,TRBJ2-5,TRBV19
TGTGCCATCAGGGAGGACAGGAGCTCCTACGAGCAGTACTTC,CAIREDRSSYEQYF,TRBD1,-,TRBJ2-7,TRBV10-3
TGTGCCAGCTCACCCGGGACAGGGCTGGGCTACTACGAGCAGTACTTC,CASSPGTGLGYYEQYF,TRBD1,-,TRBJ2-7,TRBV18
TGTGCCAGCAGTGACGTTTGGGGACCCCATGGCTACACCTTC,CASSDVWGPHGYTF,-,-,TRBJ1-2,TRBV6-4
TGTGCCAGCAGTTTACAGGGGGGGGGCTCCTACAATGAGCAGTTCTTC,CASSLQGGGSYNEQFF,-,-,TRBJ2-1,TRBV28
TGTGCCAGCAGCACCTATGCGGGGGCAGGTGAAAAACTGTTTTTT,CASSTYAGAGEKLFF,-,-,TRBJ1-4,TRBV6-5
TGTGCCAGCAGTCCATCGGACGGGATCACAGATACGCAGTATTTT,CASSPSDGITDTQYF,-,-,TRBJ2-3,TRBV28
TGTGCCAGCAGCTTAAATGGATATAGCAATCAGCCCCAGCATTTT,CASSLNGYSNQPQHF,-,few,TRBJ1-5,TRBV7-2
TGTGCCACCAGCAGAGTCTCCGTGGGCGAGACCCAGTACTTC,CATSRVSVGETQYF,-,-,TRBJ2-5,TRBV15
TGCGCCAGCAGCCCAGAGCCGGGAGGCACAGATACGCAGTATTTT,CASSPEPGGTDTQYF,-,once,TRBJ2-3,TRBV4-3
TGTGCCAGCAGTTACTCACCCAATCAGCCCCAGCATTTT,CASSYSPNQPQHF,-,-,TRBJ1-5,TRBV6-5
TGCGCCAGCAGCTGGGGGACAGCCTATGGCTACACCTTC,CASSWGTAYGYTF,TRBD1,-,TRBJ1-2,TRBV5-1
TGTGCCAGCAGCTTAGGGGGGGGAGCAGCTTTCTTT,CASSLGGGAAFF,-,few,TRBJ1-1,TRBV11-2
TGCGCCAGCAAAGACAGGGCTGGAAACACCATATATTTT,CASKDRAGNTIYF,TRBD1,-,TRBJ1-3,TRBV10-1
TGTGCCAGCAGTCCGACAGACTTCTCCTATGGCTACACCTTC,CASSPTDFSYGYTF,-,-,TRBJ1-2,TRBV6-5
TGTGCCAGCAGCGAGCGGGGGGGCCGGACAGATACGCAGTATTTT,CASSERGGRTDTQYF,TRBD2,-,TRBJ2-3,TRBV7-8
TGTGCCTGGAGTGCCTATGACTGGAATTCCTACAATGAGCAGTTCTTC,CAWSAYDWNSYNEQFF,-,-,TRBJ2-1,TRBV30
TGTGCCAGCAGCCAAGAGGCCTCAAACACTGAAGCTTTCTTT,CASSQEASNTEAFF,-,-,TRBJ1-1,TRBV4-2
TGCGCCAGCAGCCTCCAAAGCGGGGGGGCCTACGAGCAGTACTTC,CASSLQSGGAYEQYF,TRBD2,-,TRBJ2-7,TRBV4-1
TGTGCCAGCAGTGCACGGACTACCAACACCGGGGAGCTGTTTTTT,CASSARTTNTGELFF,-,-,TRBJ2-2,TRBV6-1
TGTGCCAGCAGCCTACGTGGCGGGGGGGCTAGCACAGATACGCAGTATTTT,CASSLRGGGASTDTQYF,TRBD2,-,TRBJ2-3,TRBV9
TGTGCCAGCAGCCCCAGCCCGGGACTCCTCATGAACACTGAAGCTTTCTTT,CASSPSPGLLMNTEAFF,-,-,TRBJ1-1,TRBV7-9
TGTGCCAGCAGTTTATCCCGGGGAAACATTCAGTACTTC,CASSLSRGNIQYF,-,-,TRBJ2-4,TRBV27
TGCGCCAGCAGCTTGGCGCGGGGGGGTAGAGAGACCCAGTACTTC,CASSLARGGRETQYF,TRBD2,few,TRBJ2-5,TRBV5-1
TGTGCCAGCACAGCAACGAGCTCCTATAATTCACCCCTCCACTTT,CASTATSSYNSPLHF,-,-,TRBJ1-6,TRBV6-1
TGTGCCAGCAGGGGCCGTTCGAACACCGGGGAGCTGTTTTTT,CASRGRSNTGELFF,-,-,TRBJ2-2,TRBV6-5
TGTGCCAGCAGCCCGCGTGGGGGGCCTCCGAGCAATGAGCAGTTCTTC,CASSPRGGPPSNEQFF,-,-,TRBJ2-1,TRBV5-4
TGTGCCAGCAGTGACTGGGGACAAGCTTTCTTT,CASSDWGQAFF,-,-,TRBJ1-1,TRBV2
TGTGCCACCAGCAGAGGTCTTGTCACAGATACGCAGTATTTT,CATSRGLVTDTQYF,-,-,TRBJ2-3,TRBV15
TGTGCCAGCAGTGAACTAGCGGGGGTAGAGACCCAGTACTTC,CASSELAGVETQYF,TRBD2,-,TRBJ2-5,TRBV2
TGTGCCAGCAGTTACGGCGCAGGTGAAGAGACCCAGTACTTC,CASSYGAGEETQYF,-,-,TRBJ2-5,TRBV6-5
TGCGCCAGCAGCCAAGGGTGGGCGAAATCGGAAAAACTGTTTTTT,CASSQGWAKSEKLFF,-,medium-sized,TRBJ1-4,TRBV4-3
TGTGCCAGCAGCAAGACGAGGAGCACAGATACGCAGTATTTT,CASSKTRSTDTQYF,-,-,TRBJ2-3,TRBV9
TGTGCCAGCAGTTTAGGGCTAGCGGGGGGAGCCGGGGAGCTGTTTTTT,CASSLGLAGGAGELFF,TRBD2,-,TRBJ2-2,TRBV28
TGTGCCATCAGTGAACACAGTCCTAACTATGGCTACACCTTC,CAISEHSPNYGYTF,-,-,TRBJ1-2,TRBV10-3
TGTGCCAGCAGCTTAGAGGCGGGGAACAATGAGCAGTTCTTC,CASSLEAGNNEQFF,-,-,TRBJ2-1,TRBV7-2
TGCGCCAGCAGCTTGGCCGGAGGAGGTGGCACTGAAGCTTTCTTT,CASSLAGGGGTEAFF,-,-,TRBJ1-1,TRBV5-1
TGTGCCACCAAACAGGGGCCCGCGATCTCTGGGGCCAACGTCCTGACTTTC,CATKQGPAISGANVLTF,TRBD1,once,TRBJ2-6,TRBV15
TGCGCCAGCAGCCAAGATGTCGTCCGGGGACCGAACACCGGGGAGCTGTTTTTT,CASSQDVVRGPNTGELFF,-,-,TRBJ2-2,TRBV4-3
TGCAGCGTTGAACAGGGCCGAGGCTACACCTTC,CSVEQGRGYTF,-,-,TRBJ1-2,TRBV29-1
TGTGCCAGCAGTGCGGGGGTGTCCATCTCTGGAAACACCATATATTTT,CASSAGVSISGNTIYF,-,-,TRBJ1-3,TRBV9